Listed here are 6 T cell receptor beta chains from one sample, sequenced in a study of shared T cell receptors in the human thymus. Sequencing was performed with immunoSEQ multiplex PCR; in TCRdb, only in-frame clones are kept and a portion is missing. The sample includes 450,000 to 650,000 clones, approximately 80% of them seen just once. These data are also associated with another study on human thymus T cells.

The sample taken for sequencing was thymocytes. The receptor source for this set is a boy in the first two years of life with a congenital heart defect.

This clone showed up just a few times. V is TRBV7-6 and J is TRBJ2-1, with 8 bases fitting TRBD1. The CDR3 covers 16 residues. Looked up from germline, CDR1 is SGHVS and CDR2 is FNYEAQ. V trimming: 4 bases; J trimming: 8 bases; junction bases outside the gene matches: 13. CDR3 sequence (DNA): TGTGCCAGCAGCTCCGAGGACAGGGTTGTATTGGATGAGCAGTTCTTC. Its translation is CASSSEDRVVLDEQFF.

In its sample, this clone was seen a few times. The rearrangement uses TRBV11-2 and TRBJ2-1, with D maybe TRBD1 (5 bases). The CDR3 covers 17 residues. The germline CDR1 and CDR2 sequences are SGHAT and FQNNGV. The V end lost 7 bases, the J end lost 2 bases, and 21 bases lay between the germline ends. The CDR3 spells CASIRGPRRHPYNEQFF. CDR3 DNA sequence: TGTGCCAGCATAAGGGGCCCCCGACGCCATCCCTACAATGAGCAGTTCTTC.

The chain has TRBV9 and TRBJ2-3; 13 bases are a match to TRBD2. Germline CDR1 SGDLS, CDR2 YYNGEE. CDR3 size: 19 residues. Trimming at V came to 4 bases and at J to 6 bases, leaving 17 bases not matched to a gene. CDR3: CASSLETSGRSKSSDTQYF. Here the CDR3 DNA reads TGTGCCAGCAGCCTAGAGACTAGCGGGAGGAGTAAAAGTTCGGATACGCAGTATTTT.

Note on this clone: The same CDR3 can be traced to other DNA sequences in this sample. This chain connects TRBV29-1 to TRBJ2-1; D ambiguous. CDR3 size: 13 residues. V lost 4 bases and J 2 bases, leaving 9 bases between the germline ends. Germline assignment: CDR1 SQVTM and CDR2 ANQGSEA. CDR3 sequence (DNA): TGCAGCGTTGGAGGCAGAGCCTACAATGAGCAGTTCTTC. This gives the protein CSVGGRAYNEQFF.

Details on this clone: A read error may produce the germline difference seen at one junction end. This chain links TRBV14 with TRBJ1-4; 7 bases line up with TRBD1. The CDR3 is 14 residues long. Looked up from germline, CDR1 is SGHDN and CDR2 is FVKESK. The DNA for the CDR3 is TGTGCCAGCAGCCAGACAGGGTCTAAGGAAAAACTGTTTTTT. It codes for CASSQTGSKEKLFF.

The chain links TRBV18 to TRBJ2-5; D uncertain. Trimming removed 3 bases at V and 4 bases at J, with 9 bases between. Germline V gives CDR1 KGHSH, CDR2 LQKENI. This CDR3 comprises 13 residues. CDR3: CASSPPPRETQYF. The CDR3, as DNA: TGTGCCAGCTCACCCCCCCCTCGAGAGACCCAGTACTTC.